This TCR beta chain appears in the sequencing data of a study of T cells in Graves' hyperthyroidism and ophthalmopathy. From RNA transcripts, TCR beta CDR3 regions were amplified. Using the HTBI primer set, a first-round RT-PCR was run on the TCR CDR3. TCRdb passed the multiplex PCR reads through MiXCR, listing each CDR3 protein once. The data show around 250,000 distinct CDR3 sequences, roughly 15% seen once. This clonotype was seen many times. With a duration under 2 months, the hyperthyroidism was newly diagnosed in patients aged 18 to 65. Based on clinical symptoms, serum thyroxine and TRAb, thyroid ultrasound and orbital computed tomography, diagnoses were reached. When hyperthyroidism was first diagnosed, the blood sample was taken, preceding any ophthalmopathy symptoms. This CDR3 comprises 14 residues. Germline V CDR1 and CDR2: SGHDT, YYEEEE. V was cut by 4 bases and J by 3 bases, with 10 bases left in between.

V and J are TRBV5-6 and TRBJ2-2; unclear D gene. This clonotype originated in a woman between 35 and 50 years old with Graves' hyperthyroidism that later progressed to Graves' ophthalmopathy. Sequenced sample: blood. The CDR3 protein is CASSEGGYTGELFF. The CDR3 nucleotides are TGTGCCAGCAGCGAAGGCGGCTACACCGGGGAGCTGTTTTTT.